This record concerns one T cell receptor (beta chain) sequence. Germline assignment: CDR1 MDHEN and CDR2 SYDVKM. V shed 6 bases and J 6 bases; nucleotides not matched to a gene: 12. This CDR3 is built from 16 residues. The data were taken from a study of blood T cell repertoires in COVID-19. Some clones are missing from TCRdb's copy, which holds only in-frame ones; the method was immunoSEQ multiplex PCR. The sample lists a few hundred thousand clones; 75% to 90% were seen once. This chain uses TRBV28 with TRBJ1-5; 9 nucleotides match TRBD1. This clonotype originated in a man between 35 and 55 years old who had recovered from COVID-19. The sequenced sample was PBMCs or T cells enriched from blood (not recorded which). The CDR3 region is CASSDRGYSDVQPQHF. In nucleotides, the CDR3 is TGTGCCAGCAGCGACAGGGGGTATTCGGACGTTCAGCCCCAGCATTTT.